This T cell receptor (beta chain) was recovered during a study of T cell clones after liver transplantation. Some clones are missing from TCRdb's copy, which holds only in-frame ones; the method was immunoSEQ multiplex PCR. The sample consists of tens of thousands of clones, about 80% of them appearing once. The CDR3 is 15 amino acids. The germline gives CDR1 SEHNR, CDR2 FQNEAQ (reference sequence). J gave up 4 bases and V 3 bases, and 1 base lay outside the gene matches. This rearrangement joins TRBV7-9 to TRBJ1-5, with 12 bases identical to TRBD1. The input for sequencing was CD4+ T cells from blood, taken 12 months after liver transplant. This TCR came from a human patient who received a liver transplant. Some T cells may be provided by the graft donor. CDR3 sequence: CASSLGQGANQPQHF. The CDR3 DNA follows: TGTGCCAGCAGCTTGGGACAGGGGGCTAATCAGCCCCAGCATTTT.